The next 20 T cell receptor beta chains were all read from a single sample in a study of cytomegalovirus exposure and HLA in healthy donors (TCRdb year 2017). Libraries were constructed by the immunoSEQ multiplex PCR assay. For the multiplex PCR, a mixture combining 60 forward primers for TCR Vbeta segments and 13 reverse primers for TCR Jbeta segments was used. In its TCRdb copy, this immuneACCESS table keeps in-frame sequences only and misses some clones. Where compared with another copy, unresolved V genes explain less than half of these, and the others have no known cause. Across this sample there are roughly 160,000 clones, with approximately 80% seen only once. 3% to 3.5% of the sample is in the top ten clones. Material: PBMCs. The receptor source for this set is a woman aged 45-65 years in good health and CMV-seropositive.

This chain links TRBV7-9 with TRBJ2-6, with 7 bases fitting TRBD2. Germline CDR1 SEHNR, CDR2 FQNEAQ (reference sequence). The CDR3 consists of 16 residues. The V segment lost 3 bases and the J segment 2 bases; nucleotides outside the gene matches: 4. CDR3: CASSFGGSTGANVLTF. In DNA form, the CDR3 reads TGTGCCAGCAGCTTCGGGGGGTCGACTGGGGCCAACGTCCTGACTTTC.

The chain combines TRBV4-1 with TRBJ2-1; maybe TRBD2 (6 bases). The germline V and J ends were trimmed by 2 bases and 5 bases, with 16 bases remaining between them. Germline V gene lookup returns CDR1 MGHRA and CDR2 YSYEKL. This CDR3 spans 16 amino acids. DNA for the CDR3: TGCGCCAGCAGCCAACTCCGACTAGTTCCTGACAATGAGCAGTTCTTC. Its protein product is CASSQLRLVPDNEQFF.

The rearrangement joins TRBV5-1 to TRBJ1-3; possibly TRBD1 for D (5 bases). CDR1 is SGHRS, CDR2 YFSETQ, per germline. V gave up 0 bases and J gave up 5 bases, with 12 bases separating them. The CDR3 covers 15 residues. CDR3 amino acids: CASSLAGQGRNTIYF. The CDR3 DNA follows: TGCGCCAGCAGCTTGGCCGGGCAGGGAAGAAACACCATATATTTT.

The sample holds a few counts of this clone. This chain joins TRBV5-4 and TRBJ2-7, with D possibly matching TRBD1 (5 bases). Germline V gene lookup returns CDR1 SGHNT and CDR2 YYREEE (reference sequence). CDR3 length: 14 residues. The germline V and J ends were trimmed by 3 bases and 3 bases, with 13 bases remaining between them. The CDR3 sequence: CASSSPRVGYEQYF. CDR3 sequence (DNA): TGTGCCAGCAGCTCTCCCAGGGTGGGCTACGAGCAGTACTTC.

The chain combines TRBV12-5 with TRBJ2-1; 9 nucleotides agree with TRBD1. V lost 1 base to trimming and J lost 0 bases; unmatched junction nucleotides: 19. CDR3 length: 22 amino acids. Germline lookup yields CDR1 LGHNT and CDR2 FRNRAP. The CDR3 DNA sequence: TGTGCTAGTGGTTTGGGTGGGACAGGGATAGGAGCAGATCTTAGCTCCTACAATGAGCAGTTCTTC. Its translation is CASGLGGTGIGADLSSYNEQFF.

The gene calls are TRBV5-1 and TRBJ2-1; 9 positions match TRBD2. The germline V gene has CDR1 SGHRS and CDR2 YFSETQ. V shed 5 bases and J 5 bases; nucleotides not matched to a gene: 5. This CDR3 is 14 amino acids long. The CDR3 DNA follows: TGCGCCAGCAGAAGGACTAGCGCCGACAATGAGCAGTTCTTC. It codes for CASRRTSADNEQFF.

The DNA for the CDR3 is TGTGCCTGGATCGGGGGTTTCACAGATACGCAGTATTTT. Amino acids: CAWIGGFTDTQYF. The chain links TRBV30 to TRBJ2-3; weak D call: TRBD2 (6 bases). Germline V gives CDR1 GTSNPN, CDR2 SVGIG (reference sequence). The CDR3 runs to 13 residues. Trimming removed 4 bases from V and 2 bases from J, with 10 bases in between.

The chain combines TRBV6-6 with TRBJ2-1, with D possibly matching TRBD1 (5 bases). CDR1 is MNHNY and CDR2 is SVGAGI in the germline V gene (reference sequence). The CDR3 consists of 12 residues. Trimming shortened V by 10 bases and J by 6 bases, and 13 bases separated the two germline ends. The CDR3 nucleotides are TGTGCCACCGAGACAGAGGCCAATGAGCAGTTCTTC. Amino acid sequence: CATETEANEQFF.

V is TRBV28 and J is TRBJ1-1, with D possibly matching TRBD1 (6 bases). CDR1 is MDHEN, CDR2 SYDVKM, per germline. The V gene lost 1 base and the J gene lost 7 bases, with 16 bases spanning the gap. The CDR3 has 15 amino acids. The CDR3: CASSLLAGVGVEAFF. CDR3 DNA: TGTGCCAGCAGTTTATTGGCAGGGGTAGGTGTTGAAGCTTTCTTT.

V is TRBV2 and J is TRBJ1-2, with D possibly matching TRBD1 (6 bases). The CDR3 loop spans 12 amino acids. Trimming left V 1 base short and J 7 bases short, with 7 bases between. Germline-derived CDR1 and CDR2 are SNHLY and FYNNEI. The CDR3 DNA follows: TGTGCCAGCAGTGAAGTAGGGGGTGGCTACACCTTC. Encoded protein: CASSEVGGGYTF. The full variable domain, completed using reference TRBV2 and TRBJ1-2, is EPEVTQTPSHQVTQMGQEVILRCVPISNHLYFYWYRQILGQKVEFLVSFYNNEISEKSEIFDDQFSVERPDGSNFTLKIRSTKLEDSAMYFCASSEVGGGYTFGSGTRLTVV.

There are a few counts of this clone. The chain recombines TRBV5-4 with TRBJ2-5, with 11 nucleotides matching TRBD2. Trimming cost V 2 bases and J 5 bases; bases outside gene matches: 14. The CDR3 runs to 18 residues. CDR1 is SGHNT and CDR2 is YYREEE in the germline V gene (reference sequence). The CDR3 loop reads CASSFLAGGRGEGETQYF. CDR3 bases: TGTGCCAGCAGCTTCCTAGCGGGAGGAAGGGGGGAGGGGGAGACCCAGTACTTC.

V and J are TRBV19 and TRBJ1-1; 11 nucleotides align to TRBD1. CDR3 length: 16 residues. The V and J ends lost 5 bases and 5 bases, in that order; junction bases with no gene match: 10. Germline loops: CDR1 LNHDA, CDR2 SQIVND (reference sequence). CDR3 nucleotide sequence: TGTGCCAGTAGTGGCCGGTGGGACAGGGGGAGGACTGAAGCTTTCTTT. Encoded protein: CASSGRWDRGRTEAFF.

This chain connects TRBV2 to TRBJ1-2; no firm D call. This CDR3 is built from 13 residues. V lost 5 bases to trimming and J lost 5 bases, with 12 bases between them. Germline CDR1 is SNHLY and CDR2 is FYNNEI. In DNA form, the CDR3 reads TGTGCCAGCAGTTCCCTTGGACTATATGGCTACACCTTC. Translated: CASSSLGLYGYTF. Together with reference TRBV2 and TRBJ1-2, the CDR3 gives the full variable domain: EPEVTQTPSHQVTQMGQEVILRCVPISNHLYFYWYRQILGQKVEFLVSFYNNEISEKSEIFDDQFSVERPDGSNFTLKIRSTKLEDSAMYFCASSSLGLYGYTFGSGTRLTVV.

The CDR3 protein is CASSGLGQGANNEQFF. The CDR3 nucleotides read TGTGCCAGCAGCGGCCTCGGACAGGGGGCCAATAATGAGCAGTTCTTC. The chain joins TRBV11-2 to TRBJ2-1; 11 nucleotides match TRBD1. The trim removed 5 bases at V and 7 bases at J, leaving 10 bases unmatched. There are 16 residues in the CDR3. CDR1 is SGHAT, CDR2 FQNNGV, per germline.

The table lists this clone with a few counts. The chain couples TRBV11-3 to TRBJ2-5, with a tentative D call TRBD1 (6 bases). The CDR3 is 14 amino acids. Trimming removed 5 bases at V and 1 base at J, with 11 bases between. Germline V gives CDR1 SGHNT, CDR2 YENEEA. In nucleotides, the CDR3 is TGTGCCAGCAGCCGTCGGGACACCCAAGAGACCCAGTACTTC. Translated: CASSRRDTQETQYF.

V is TRBV7-2 and J is TRBJ1-5; weak D call: TRBD1 (6 bases). The V end was cut by 0 bases, the J end by 7 bases, with 10 bases between. Germline CDR1 reads SGHTA; CDR2 reads FQGNSA. The CDR3 consists of 14 residues. The CDR3 here is CASSLAVRGQPQHF. DNA of the CDR3: TGTGCCAGCAGCTTAGCAGTCAGGGGCCAGCCCCAGCATTTT.

V usage is TRBV5-4 and J usage is TRBJ2-3, with D perhaps TRBD1 (6 bases). The CDR3 is 16 amino acids. V was trimmed by 3 bases and J by 0 bases, leaving 14 bases between them. Germline lookup yields CDR1 SGHNT and CDR2 YYREEE (reference sequence). The CDR3 coding sequence is TGTGCCAGCAGCTCGGCAGGGGCACGAAGCACAGATACGCAGTATTTT. Translating gives CASSSAGARSTDTQYF.

The chain is built from TRBV5-6 and TRBJ1-5, with a possible D match to TRBD1 (5 bases). Germline lookup yields CDR1 SGHDT and CDR2 YYEEEE. CDR3 length: 15 amino acids. V was pared by 2 bases and J by 7 bases, with 16 bases between. CDR3 sequence reads: CASSLGGDGGQPQHF. CDR3 sequence (DNA): TGTGCCAGCAGCTTAGGAGGGGATGGGGGACAGCCCCAGCATTTT.

Turning to this clone: Its ends do not fully match the called genes, so a read error is possible. V and J are TRBV7-2 and TRBJ2-6, with TRBD1 matching 9 bases. The germline V gene has CDR1 SGHTA and CDR2 FQGNSA. The CDR3 totals 16 residues. The CDR3 bases are TGTGCCAGCAGCTTCGACAGGGGGGCTGGGGCCAACGGCCTGACTTTC. Amino acids: CASSFDRGAGANGLTF.

The chain couples TRBV5-6 to TRBJ1-1; TRBD1 matches at 10 bases. The CDR3 extends over 13 amino acids. Germline V gene lookup returns CDR1 SGHDT and CDR2 YYEEEE. Unmatched junction bases numbered 4, after V lost 4 bases and J lost 7 bases. The CDR3, as DNA: TGTGCCAGCAGCCGGGGACAGGGGTTTGAAGCTTTCTTT. Translated: CASSRGQGFEAFF.